What follows describes a single T cell receptor (beta chain). Using immunoSEQ multiplex PCR, the repertoire was profiled, and TCRdb retains in-frame clones only, with some absent. The sample includes around 50,000 clones, 77% seen only once; the top ten take around 3.5%. The data stem from a study of PD-1 blockade in mismatch repair-deficient tumors. CDR1 is SGHNT and CDR2 is YYREEE in the germline V gene (reference sequence). V shed 4 bases and J shed 5 bases, with 12 bases lying between them. The CDR3 has 14 residues. The sample here was PBMCs, taken before pembrolizumab treatment. This chain links TRBV5-4 with TRBJ2-2; a possible D gene is TRBD1 (5 bases). This TCR came from an adult with mismatch repair-deficient cancer. CDR3 DNA sequence: TGTGCCAGCAGCAGGGGTCGTCGGACCGGGGAGCTGTTTTTT. Its translation: CASSRGRRTGELFF.